The 29 T cell receptor beta chains reported below all come from one sample, sequenced in a study of blood T cell repertoires in COVID-19. Profiling relied on immunoSEQ multiplex PCR, and the TCRdb table lists in-frame clones only, not all of them. The sample lists 200,000 to 300,000 clones; 75% to 85% were seen once. Sequenced material: peripheral blood. All receptors come from a human donor in a cohort sampled during active COVID-19.

The chain has TRBV2 and TRBJ1-5; 8 nucleotides match TRBD1. Germline assignment: CDR1 SNHLY and CDR2 FYNNEI. This CDR3 spans 13 amino acids. V gave up 5 bases and J gave up 5 bases; unmatched junction bases: 2. The CDR3 spells CASSTRGHQPQHF. The CDR3 nucleotides are TGTGCCAGCAGTACCAGGGGGCATCAGCCCCAGCATTTT.

The V and J genes are TRBV7-9 and TRBJ2-1, with TRBD2 matching over 7 bases. There are 14 residues in the CDR3. The V segment lost 2 bases and the J segment 4 bases; nucleotides outside the gene matches: 2. Germline loops: CDR1 SEHNR, CDR2 FQNEAQ (reference sequence). DNA of the CDR3: TGTGCCAGCAGCTTATGGGGGGGTTACAATGAGCAGTTCTTC. It encodes CASSLWGGYNEQFF.

The chain employs TRBV11-2 and TRBJ1-2; 9 nucleotides align to TRBD1. Germline CDR1 reads SGHAT; CDR2 reads FQNNGV. CDR3 length: 14 amino acids. J was trimmed by 7 bases and V by 4 bases; bases with no gene match: 7. This CDR3 reads CASSSLDRGGGYTF. Here the CDR3 DNA reads TGTGCCAGCAGCTCCCTGGACAGGGGAGGTGGCTACACCTTC. The full variable domain, its missing parts supplied by reference TRBV11-2 and TRBJ1-2, is EAGVAQSPRYKIIEKRQSVAFWCNPISGHATLYWYQQILGQGPKLLIQFQNNGVVDDSQLPKDRFSAERLKGVDSTLKIQPAKLEDSAVYLCASSSLDRGGGYTFGSGTRLTVV.

There are many counts of this clone. The genes are TRBV28 and TRBJ2-1; tentative D call: TRBD2 (6 bases). The CDR3 spans 15 residues. Germline CDR1 MDHEN, CDR2 SYDVKM. Trimming shortened V by 8 bases and J by 6 bases, and 20 bases separated the two germline ends. DNA of the CDR3: TGTGCCAGCCTAGGGTGGAGGGCGGGGATCAATGAGCAGTTCTTC. Translating it yields CASLGWRAGINEQFF.

The rearrangement uses TRBV2 and TRBJ2-3; 13 bases are shared with TRBD2. Germline lookup yields CDR1 SNHLY and CDR2 FYNNEI. The CDR3 sequence is 17 residues long. The J segment lost 5 bases and the V segment lost 1 base, leaving 6 bases of the junction unmatched. The CDR3 sequence: CASSEGITSGGEDTQYF. CDR3 sequence (DNA): TGTGCCAGCAGTGAAGGGATTACTAGCGGGGGGGAAGATACGCAGTATTTT.

This chain uses TRBV14 with TRBJ1-1, with 10 bases identical to TRBD1. The CDR3 extends over 17 amino acids. CDR1 is SGHDN and CDR2 is FVKESK in the germline V gene. V was clipped by 1 base and J by 4 bases; unmatched bases: 9. CDR3 nucleotides: TGTGCCAGCAGCCAAGGGATGACAGGGGGCTGGGGCACTGAAGCTTTCTTT. This gives the protein CASSQGMTGGWGTEAFF.

The chain combines TRBV12-3 or TRBV12-4 with TRBJ1-2; D gene unclear. The CDR3 covers 12 residues. The V end lost 2 bases, the J end lost 8 bases, and 9 bases lay between the germline ends. The CDR3 DNA reads TGTGCCAGCAGTTTAAGCGACGGGGGCTACACCTTC. Protein product: CASSLSDGGYTF.

This chain uses TRBV27 with TRBJ2-7, with D tentatively TRBD1 (6 bases). V shed 4 bases and J shed 4 bases, with 20 bases lying between them. The CDR3 contains 16 residues. Germline-derived CDR1 and CDR2 are MNHEY and SMNVEV (reference sequence). The CDR3 bases are TGTGCCAGCAGTTCCTCATTAGGGACAAAAATTTACGAGCAGTACTTC. It specifies CASSSSLGTKIYEQYF.

This clone was observed a handful of times. The genes are TRBV3-1 (or the pseudogene TRBV3-2) and TRBJ2-2; 7 nucleotides agree with TRBD1. The CDR3 runs 15 residues. Per germline, CDR1 LGHDT and CDR2 YNNKEL (reference sequence). Trimming cost V 3 bases and J 3 bases; bases outside gene matches: 4. The chain's CDR3 is CASSQRQGDTGELFF. In nucleotides, the CDR3 is TGTGCCAGCAGCCAGCGACAGGGCGACACCGGGGAGCTGTTTTTT.

This clone appeared a few times. V and J are TRBV4-1 and TRBJ2-1; weak D call: TRBD2 (6 bases). V was pared by 0 bases and J by 7 bases, with 16 bases between. This CDR3 contains 16 residues. The germline V gene encodes CDR1 MGHRA and CDR2 YSYEKL. For the CDR3, the DNA is TGCGCCAGCAGCCAAGACTCCGCCGGGGGATGGAATGAGCAGTTCTTC. Residues: CASSQDSAGGWNEQFF.

V usage is TRBV30 and J usage is TRBJ1-1, with a weak D call TRBD1 (5 bases). This CDR3 is built from 15 residues. Per the germline V gene, CDR1 is GTSNPN and CDR2 is SVGIG (reference sequence). V was trimmed by 2 bases and J by 5 bases, leaving 18 bases between them. The CDR3 is CAWSYYRGGGTEAFF. The CDR3 nucleotides are TGTGCCTGGAGTTATTACCGCGGGGGGGGGACTGAAGCTTTCTTT.

V is TRBV5-1 and J is TRBJ1-2; possibly TRBD1 for D (6 bases). The germline CDR1 and CDR2 sequences are SGHRS and YFSETQ. V lost 5 bases and J 8 bases, leaving 16 bases between the germline ends. The CDR3 is 13 residues long. In DNA form, the CDR3 reads TGCGCCAGCAGTAATCTTTCTGGGGGCGGCTACACCTTC. Encoded protein: CASSNLSGGGYTF.

The chain joins TRBV9 to TRBJ2-1; D gene ambiguous. V gave up 0 bases and J gave up 4 bases, with 11 bases separating them. Germline V gene lookup returns CDR1 SGDLS and CDR2 YYNGEE. The length of the CDR3 is 15 residues. The CDR3 nucleotides read TGTGCCAGCAGCGTAGGTACAGCCCTATACAATGAGCAGTTCTTC. Translated, it gives CASSVGTALYNEQFF.

The chain joins TRBV5-4 to TRBJ2-5; no clear D. The CDR3 loop spans 13 amino acids. The V gene lost 0 bases and the J gene lost 2 bases, with 5 bases spanning the gap. Germline V gene data show CDR1 as SGHNT and CDR2 as YYREEE (reference sequence). For the CDR3, the DNA is TGTGCCAGCAGCTTGGTACATCAAGAGACCCAGTACTTC. This gives the protein CASSLVHQETQYF.

V usage is TRBV24-1 and J usage is TRBJ2-3; the D is unclear. The germline V and J ends were trimmed by 5 bases and 5 bases, with 19 bases remaining between them. This CDR3 region has 16 residues. Per the germline V gene, CDR1 is KGHDR and CDR2 is SFDVKD. For the CDR3, the DNA is TGTGCCACCAGTGTAGGTGCGGAGCTCGGAGAAGATACGCAGTATTTT. Translation gives CATSVGAELGEDTQYF.

V and J are TRBV25-1 and TRBJ2-3, with 7 nucleotides matching TRBD2. Germline loops: CDR1 MGHDK, CDR2 SYGVNS. The CDR3 has 14 amino acids. V was pared by 3 bases and J by 1 base, with 1 base of the junction left unmatched. CDR3 DNA: TGTGCCAGCAGTGAGGGGGGGGGCACAGATACGCAGTATTTT. Translating gives CASSEGGGTDTQYF.

The V and J genes are TRBV6-2 or TRBV6-3 and TRBJ2-1, with 9 bases identical to TRBD2. CDR1 is MNHEY, CDR2 SVGEGT, per germline. The CDR3 extends over 16 amino acids. The J segment lost 0 bases and the V segment lost 5 bases, leaving 5 bases of the junction unmatched. CDR3 in DNA: TGTGCCAGCAGTCATTGGACTAGCGTCTCCTACAATGAGCAGTTCTTC. This gives the protein CASSHWTSVSYNEQFF.

This clone was counted a single time. The chain links TRBV24-1 to TRBJ2-5; D gene unclear. The CDR3 is made up of 13 amino acids. Germline CDR1 reads KGHDR; CDR2 reads SFDVKD. V shed 5 bases and J shed 4 bases, with 10 bases lying between them. For the CDR3, the DNA is TGTGCCACCAGTGGGTCCGACTCAGAGACCCAGTACTTC. This encodes CATSGSDSETQYF.

This chain links TRBV10-3 with TRBJ2-7, with D unresolved. V lost 1 base and J 5 bases, leaving 12 bases between the germline ends. This CDR3 has 14 residues. Germline assignment: CDR1 ENHRY and CDR2 SYGVKD. CDR3 sequence (DNA): TGTGCCATCAGTGAGTTTACAGAAGGTGACGAGCAGTACTTC. It specifies CAISEFTEGDEQYF.

The table lists this clone with many counts. The chain recombines TRBV18 with TRBJ1-1; perhaps TRBD1 as D (5 bases). Germline CDR1 KGHSH, CDR2 LQKENI. This CDR3 spans 14 amino acids. With 1 base removed from V and 3 bases from J, the gap between germline ends came to 9 bases. This CDR3 is CASSPQGRDTEAFF. CDR3 DNA sequence: TGTGCCAGCTCACCACAGGGGAGGGACACTGAAGCTTTCTTT.

The chain joins TRBV11-2 to TRBJ2-7, with TRBD2 matching over 13 bases. Germline CDR1 is SGHAT and CDR2 is FQNNGV. J lost 2 bases, V lost 4 bases, and 8 bases had no gene match. This CDR3 comprises 17 residues. The CDR3 bases are TGTGCCAGCAGCTCACTAGCGGGAGGGTTGTTTCCCTACGAGCAGTACTTC. Translated, it gives CASSSLAGGLFPYEQYF.

This chain connects TRBV23-1 to TRBJ2-7; TRBD1 is a possible D gene (6 bases). TRBV23-1 is assigned to the ORF class and has an uncertain function. The CDR3 covers 15 residues. Trimming stripped 0 bases from V and 5 bases from J, with 14 bases between. CDR3 sequence: CASSQSGPGVHEQYF. The CDR3 nucleotides read TGCGCCAGCAGTCAATCGGGTCCAGGGGTCCACGAGCAGTACTTC.

J is TRBJ1-2 and V is TRBV3-1 (or the pseudogene TRBV3-2); 7 nucleotides agree with TRBD1. Germline CDR1 LGHDT, CDR2 YNNKEL (reference sequence). The CDR3 length is 13 residues. J lost 8 bases, V lost 3 bases, and 6 bases had no gene match. CDR3 sequence (DNA): TGTGCCAGCAGCCAGGGAGGACAGGTCGGCTACACCTTC. Protein sequence: CASSQGGQVGYTF.

The CDR3: CATSIHRDTGELFF. The DNA for the CDR3 is TGTGCCACCAGCATACACAGGGACACCGGGGAGCTGTTTTTT. The chain recombines TRBV15 with TRBJ2-2; maybe TRBD1 (6 bases). The CDR3 is 14 amino acids. V was shortened by 4 bases and J by 3 bases, with 9 bases between the two germline ends. The germline CDR1 and CDR2 sequences are LNHNV and YYDKDF (reference sequence).

The chain has TRBV30 and TRBJ1-2; TRBD1 agrees at 10 bases. CDR1 and CDR2 (germline): GTSNPN, SVGIG (reference sequence). This CDR3 contains 14 residues. After removal of 1 base from V and 7 bases from J, the junction contained 6 bases not matched to a gene. The CDR3 spells CAWSARQGASGYTF. The CDR3 nucleotides read TGTGCCTGGAGTGCACGACAGGGGGCGTCTGGCTACACCTTC.

This clone was counted a few times. Germline is not matched at one junction end, which may reflect a read error. This chain joins TRBV7-7 and TRBJ2-3; TRBD2 agrees at 9 bases. This CDR3 is built from 15 residues. CDR1 and CDR2 (germline): SSHAT, FNYEAQ (reference sequence). This CDR3 reads CASSLGGGRADTQYF. CDR3 bases: TGTGCTAGCAGCTTAGGTGGCGGGAGGGCAGATACGCAGTATTTT.

For the CDR3, the DNA is TGTGCCAGCAGACCTGGCGGCAGTAGCAATCAGCCCCAGCATTTT. Residues: CASRPGGSSNQPQHF. The rearrangement links TRBV2 to TRBJ1-5; D gene ambiguous. Germline CDR1 reads SNHLY; CDR2 reads FYNNEI. The CDR3 is made up of 15 amino acids. V was trimmed by 6 bases and J by 0 bases, leaving 12 bases between them.

The rearrangement joins TRBV19 to TRBJ2-4, with TRBD1 identical over 10 bases. V gave up 5 bases and J gave up 0 bases; unmatched junction bases: 4. Per germline, CDR1 LNHDA and CDR2 SQIVND (reference sequence). The CDR3 has 16 residues. CDR3 loop: CASSSDRGPAKNIQYF. Here the CDR3 DNA reads TGTGCCAGTAGTTCTGACAGGGGGCCAGCCAAAAACATTCAGTACTTC. The variable domain in full, completed from reference TRBV19 and TRBJ2-4, reads DGGITQSPKYLFRKEGQNVTLSCEQNLNHDAMYWYRQDPGQGLRLIYYSQIVNDFQKGDIAEGYSVSREKKESFPLTVTSAQKNPTAFYLCASSSDRGPAKNIQYFGAGTRLSVL.

The rearrangement joins TRBV5-4 to TRBJ1-2; a weak D match, TRBD1 (6 bases). The CDR3 has 14 amino acids. V shed 5 bases and J shed 4 bases, with 15 bases lying between them. CDR1 and CDR2 (germline): SGHNT, YYREEE (reference sequence). CDR3 nucleotides: TGTGCCAGCAGAAATTCTGGGGGGGCCTATGGCTACACCTTC. It codes for CASRNSGGAYGYTF.